This passage covers 3 T cell receptor beta chains from one sample sequenced in a study of vaccination effects on CD4 cells after COVID-19. Their cognate antigens are unknown. Some clones are missing from TCRdb's copy, which holds only in-frame ones; the method was immunoSEQ multiplex PCR. The sample includes 71,000 or so clones, about 65% seen only once; the top ten take 3.5% to 4.5%. ViraFEST expansion of antigen-specific CD4+ T cells with viral peptide pools preceded sequencing. Culture lasted over 9 days before CD4+ T cell isolation. Among the vaccine recipients, none had a prior SARS-CoV-2 infection, and nucleocapsid antibodies were negative. The specimen was CD4+ T cells from PBMCs cultured with HCoV-OC43 spike peptides, collected before COVID-19 vaccination. As to subset: HCoV-OC43 spike overlapping peptide pool stimulation. These receptors originate from a human donor who received a COVID-19 vaccine.

The J gene is TRBJ2-2, the V gene TRBV7-2, with D unclear. V lost 3 bases, J lost 2 bases, and 10 bases lay in between. The germline V gene has CDR1 SGHTA and CDR2 FQGNSA. CDR3 length: 15 residues. The CDR3 DNA follows: TGTGCCAGCAGCTTGGGGATTTTCAACACCGGGGAGCTGTTTTTT. Translating gives CASSLGIFNTGELFF.

This clone was counted a few times. The J gene is TRBJ1-1, the V gene TRBV29-1; unclear D gene. V lost 6 bases and J lost 5, with 16 bases in between. This CDR3 is 13 amino acids long. Germline loops: CDR1 SQVTM, CDR2 ANQGSEA. The CDR3 region is CSVPWEGRTEAFF. CDR3 coding DNA: TGCAGCGTCCCTTGGGAGGGTCGGACTGAAGCTTTCTTT.

The V call is TRBV13, the J call TRBJ2-1, with 10 bases aligning to TRBD2. Germline V gene sequence: CDR1 PRHDT, CDR2 FYEKMQ (reference sequence). This CDR3 has 15 residues. With 5 bases clipped from V and 3 bases from J, the junction kept 4 bases outside the gene matches. The CDR3 DNA reads TGTGCCAGCAGCACAACTAGCGGGAACTACAATGAGCAGTTCTTC. Protein product: CASSTTSGNYNEQFF.